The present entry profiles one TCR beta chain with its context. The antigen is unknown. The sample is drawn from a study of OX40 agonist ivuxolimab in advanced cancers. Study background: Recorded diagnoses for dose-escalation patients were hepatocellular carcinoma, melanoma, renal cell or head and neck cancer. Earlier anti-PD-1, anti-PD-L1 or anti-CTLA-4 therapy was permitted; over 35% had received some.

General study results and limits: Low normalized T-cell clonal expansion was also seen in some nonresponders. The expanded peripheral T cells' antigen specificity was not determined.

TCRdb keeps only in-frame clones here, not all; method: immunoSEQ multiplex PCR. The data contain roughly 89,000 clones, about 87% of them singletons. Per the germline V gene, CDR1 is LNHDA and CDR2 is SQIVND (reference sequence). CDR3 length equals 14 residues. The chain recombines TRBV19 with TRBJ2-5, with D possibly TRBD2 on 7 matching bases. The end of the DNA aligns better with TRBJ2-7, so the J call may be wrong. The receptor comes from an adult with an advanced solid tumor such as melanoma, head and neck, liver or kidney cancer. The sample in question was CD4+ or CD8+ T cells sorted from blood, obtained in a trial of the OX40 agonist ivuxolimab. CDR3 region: CARGGGERAYEQYF. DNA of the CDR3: TGTGCCAGAGGAGGGGGGGAGCGGGCGTACGAGCAGTACTTC.